Listed below are T cell receptor beta chains from one sample, sequenced in a study of OX40 agonist ivuxolimab in advanced cancers. The table came from immunoSEQ multiplex PCR; TCRdb's copy has only in-frame clones and leaves some out. In the table there are around 28,000 clones, about 90% of which are singletons. Source: CD4+ or CD8+ T cells sorted from blood, taken in a trial of the OX40 agonist ivuxolimab. The source of these receptors is an adult with an advanced solid tumor such as melanoma, head and neck, liver or kidney cancer. CDR3s include the opening cysteine and the closing phenylalanine or tryptophan. The D gene is left open where the match is weak. Clone size is not always given. Where it is, it says once, few, many or a class for expanded clones.

>TRBJ2-4|.|17|.|TRBV5-4
TGTGCCAGCAGCCAGGATGGTACGGGCCCCGTATCGAACATTCAGTACTTC
CASSQDGTGPVSNIQYF
>TRBJ2-7|.|11|.|TRBV28
TGTGCCAGCAGTGTAAGGGGAGAGCAGTACTTC
CASSVRGEQYF
>TRBJ2-7|.|11|.|TRBV29-1
TGCAGCGTTGTAGGTCACTACGAGCAGTACTTC
CSVVGHYEQYF
>TRBJ2-1|TRBD2|18|.|TRBV4-3
TGCGCCAGCAGCCAAGATAGACTAGCGGGAGGGCCTGTCGATGAGCAGTTCTTC
CASSQDRLAGGPVDEQFF
>TRBJ2-5|TRBD1|15|.|TRBV28
TGTGCCAGCAGTGGTCAGGGGGTGTGGATAGAGACCCAGTACTTC
CASSGQGVWIETQYF
>TRBJ2-7|.|12|.|TRBV19
TGTGCCAGTAGTCCGTCCCCCAGGGAGCAGTACTTC
CASSPSPREQYF
>TRBJ2-7|.|11|once|TRBV4-1
TGCGCCGTAGGCAGCGTTTACGAGCAGTACTTC
CAVGSVYEQYF
>TRBJ1-1|TRBD1|16|.|TRBV5-4
TGTGCCAGCAGCTTGGGGACAGGGTCTGGGGTCACTGAAGCTTTCTTT
CASSLGTGSGVTEAFF
>TRBJ1-1|.|15|few|TRBV7-4
TGTGCCAGCAGCCCGAGGCTTGGAGGGGAAACTGAAGCTTTCTTT
CASSPRLGGETEAFF
>TRBJ2-7|TRBD1|15|.|TRBV9
TGTGCCAGCAGCCCCCGGGACAGCCACTCCTACGAGCAGTACTTC
CASSPRDSHSYEQYF
>TRBJ1-1|.|13|.|TRBV9
TGTGCCAGCAGCCCAGTTTCTAGCACTGAAGCTTTCTTT
CASSPVSSTEAFF
>TRBJ2-6|.|16|.|TRBV4-1
TGCGCCAGCAGCCAAGATCAAAGCTCTGGGGCCAACGTCCTGACTTTC
CASSQDQSSGANVLTF
>TRBJ2-7|TRBD2|16|.|TRBV7-9
TGTGCCAGCAGCTTGGGGACTAGCGGGAGTTTTTACGAGCAGTACTTC
CASSLGTSGSFYEQYF
>TRBJ2-7|.|14|.|TRBV7-9
TGTGCCAGCAGCGGCCGGGACTTCTCCTACGAGCAGTACTTC
CASSGRDFSYEQYF
>TRBJ2-7|.|17|.|TRBV7-8
TGTGCCAGCAGCTCTAAGTATTCGGGAGCTTTCTCCTACGAGCAGTACTTC
CASSSKYSGAFSYEQYF
>TRBJ2-1|TRBD2|16|.|TRBV6-5
TGTGCCAGCAGTTACCCTGTTGGCGGGAGGACCCATGAGCAGTTCTTC
CASSYPVGGRTHEQFF
>TRBJ2-7|.|15|medium-sized|TRBV7-8
TGTGCCAGCAGTCGTTACCAGGGCCCCTCGGGGGAGCAGTACTTC
CASSRYQGPSGEQYF
>TRBJ2-7|TRBD1|15|.|TRBV10-3
TGTGCCATCAGGGGCACAGGGGCCGATGACTACGAGCAGTACTTC
CAIRGTGADDYEQYF
>TRBJ1-4|.|15|.|TRBV7-9
TGTGCCAGCAGCTTATACCAGGGCCGGGATGAAAAACTGTTTTTT
CASSLYQGRDEKLFF
>TRBJ1-4|TRBD1|15|.|TRBV19
TGTGCCAGTAGTGCAACAGGGGCTTTTAATGAAAAACTGTTTTTT
CASSATGAFNEKLFF
>TRBJ2-7|.|14|.|TRBV11-2
TGTGCCAGCAGCCCGAGGTCGGGGTTCTACGAGCAGTACTTC
CASSPRSGFYEQYF
>TRBJ2-3|.|15|few|TRBV7-9
TGTGCCAGCAGCTTAGTTGCAGGGCCCCCAGATACGCAGTATTTT
CASSLVAGPPDTQYF
>TRBJ2-2|.|18|.|TRBV7-6
TGTGCCAGCAGCCCCGTATTTAGGGGGGAATATCTGAGAGGGGAGCTGTTTTTT
CASSPVFRGEYLRGELFF
>TRBJ1-1|TRBD1|11|once|TRBV29-1
TGCAGCTTTGCAGGGGGATCGGAAGCTTTCTTT
CSFAGGSEAFF
>TRBJ2-7|TRBD2|15|.|TRBV5-6
TGTGCCAGCAGCTTATGGAGCGGGAGCTCCTACGAGCAGTACTTC
CASSLWSGSSYEQYF
>TRBJ2-2|TRBD1|15|.|TRBV28
TGTGCCAGCAGTTGGACAGGGGGGACTAACGGGGAGCTGTTTTTT
CASSWTGGTNGELFF
>TRBJ1-4|.|15|.|TRBV15
TGTGCCACCAGCAGAGATCGGCAGGGAGGAGAAAAACTGTTTTTT
CATSRDRQGGEKLFF
>TRBJ2-1|TRBD2|16|.|TRBV9
TGTGCCAGCAGCGCCGGGAGCGGGAGGACCTACAATGAGCAGTTCTTC
CASSAGSGRTYNEQFF